The T cell receptor (beta chain) under discussion was sequenced for a study of Ad26.COV2.S vaccination and SARS-CoV-2 variants. With 4 bases removed from V and 4 bases from J, the gap between germline ends came to 13 bases. The CDR3 covers 15 residues. The germline CDR1 and CDR2 sequences are SNHLY and FYNNEI. Treatment specified: 15 to 20 received Ad26.COV2.S at low or high dose, single or two shots; about 5 received placebo; per-sample allocation not given. The study sampled participants on day 63 after the first vaccine or placebo injection. TCRdb keeps only in-frame clones here, not all; method: immunoSEQ multiplex PCR. The table lists about 480,000 clones, 87% of them singletons.

This TCR was recovered from a person aged 18-60 years who received the Ad26.COV2.S COVID-19 vaccine or a placebo. This chain joins TRBV2 and TRBJ1-4, with D maybe TRBD1 (5 bases). Sequencing was performed on peripheral blood, taken in a trial of Ad26.COV2.S vaccine versus placebo. CDR3 loop: CASSVYRDYNEKLFF. The CDR3 bases are TGTGCCAGCAGTGTTTATAGGGACTATAATGAAAAACTGTTTTTT.